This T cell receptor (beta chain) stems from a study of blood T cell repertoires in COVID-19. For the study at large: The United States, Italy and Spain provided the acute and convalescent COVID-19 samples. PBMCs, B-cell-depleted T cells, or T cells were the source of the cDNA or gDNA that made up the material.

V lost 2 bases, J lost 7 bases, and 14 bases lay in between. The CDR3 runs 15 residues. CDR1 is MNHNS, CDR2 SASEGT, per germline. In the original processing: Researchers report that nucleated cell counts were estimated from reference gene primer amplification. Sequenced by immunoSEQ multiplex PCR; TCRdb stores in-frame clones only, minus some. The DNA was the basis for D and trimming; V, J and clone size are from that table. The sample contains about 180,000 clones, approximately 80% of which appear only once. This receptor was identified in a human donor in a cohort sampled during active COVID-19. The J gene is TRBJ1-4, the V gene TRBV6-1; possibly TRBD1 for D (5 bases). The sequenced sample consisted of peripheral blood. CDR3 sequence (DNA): TGTGCCAGCAGTGAATCACAGGCGCACCTTGAAAAACTGTTTTTT. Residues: CASSESQAHLEKLFF.